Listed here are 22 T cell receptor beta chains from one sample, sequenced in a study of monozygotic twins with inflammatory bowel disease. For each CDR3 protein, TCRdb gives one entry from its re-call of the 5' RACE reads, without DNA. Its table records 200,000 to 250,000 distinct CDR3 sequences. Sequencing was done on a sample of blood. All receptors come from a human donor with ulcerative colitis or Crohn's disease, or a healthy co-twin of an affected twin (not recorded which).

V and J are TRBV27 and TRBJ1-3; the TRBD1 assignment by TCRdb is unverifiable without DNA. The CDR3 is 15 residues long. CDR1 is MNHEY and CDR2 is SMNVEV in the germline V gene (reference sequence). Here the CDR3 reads CASSLDGSGGNTIYF.

The CDR3 loop is CASSPRQGAHTIYF. The J gene is TRBJ1-3, the V gene TRBV4-2; TCRdb names TRBD1, which stays unverified in the absence of DNA. The CDR3 runs 14 residues. Germline CDR1 LGHNA, CDR2 YNFKEQ.

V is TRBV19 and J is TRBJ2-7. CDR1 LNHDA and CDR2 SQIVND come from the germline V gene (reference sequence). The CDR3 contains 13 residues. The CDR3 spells CASSIGRTYEQYF.

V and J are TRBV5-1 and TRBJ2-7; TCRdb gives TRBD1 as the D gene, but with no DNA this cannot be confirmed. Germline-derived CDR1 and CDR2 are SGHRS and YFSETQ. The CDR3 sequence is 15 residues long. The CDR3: CASSPGTGGIYEQYF.

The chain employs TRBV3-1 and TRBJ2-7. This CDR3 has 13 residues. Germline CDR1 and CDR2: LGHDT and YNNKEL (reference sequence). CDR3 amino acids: CASSRRGAYEQYF.

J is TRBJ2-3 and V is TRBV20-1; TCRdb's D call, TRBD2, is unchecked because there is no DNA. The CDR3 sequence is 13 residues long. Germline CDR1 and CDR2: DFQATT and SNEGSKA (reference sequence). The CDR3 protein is CSARVSGTDTQYF.

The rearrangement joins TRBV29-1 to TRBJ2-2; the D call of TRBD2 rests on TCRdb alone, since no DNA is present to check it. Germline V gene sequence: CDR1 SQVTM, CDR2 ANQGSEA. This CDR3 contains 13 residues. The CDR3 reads CSVRTSLVGELFF.

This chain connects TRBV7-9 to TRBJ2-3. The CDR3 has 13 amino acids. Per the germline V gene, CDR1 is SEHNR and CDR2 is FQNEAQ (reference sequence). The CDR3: CASSLAITDTQYF.

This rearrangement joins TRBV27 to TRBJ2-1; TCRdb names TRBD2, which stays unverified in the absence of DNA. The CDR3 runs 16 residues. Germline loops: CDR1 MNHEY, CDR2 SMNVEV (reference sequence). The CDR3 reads CASSFLTSGGYNEQFF.

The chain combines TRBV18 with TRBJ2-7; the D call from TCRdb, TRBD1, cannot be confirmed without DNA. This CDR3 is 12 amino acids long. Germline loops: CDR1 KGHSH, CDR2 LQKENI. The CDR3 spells CASSTGAYEQYF.

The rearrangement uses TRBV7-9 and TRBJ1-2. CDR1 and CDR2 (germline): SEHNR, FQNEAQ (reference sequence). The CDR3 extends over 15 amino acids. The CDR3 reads CASSADHGPPSGYTF.

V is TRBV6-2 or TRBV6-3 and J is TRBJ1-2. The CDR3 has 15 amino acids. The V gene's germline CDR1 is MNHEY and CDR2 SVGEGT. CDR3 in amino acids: CASSYRQGPFYGYTF.

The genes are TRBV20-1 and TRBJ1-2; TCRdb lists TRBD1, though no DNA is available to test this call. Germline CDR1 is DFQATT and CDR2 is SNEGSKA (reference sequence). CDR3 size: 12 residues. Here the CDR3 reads CIGLQGLYGYTF.

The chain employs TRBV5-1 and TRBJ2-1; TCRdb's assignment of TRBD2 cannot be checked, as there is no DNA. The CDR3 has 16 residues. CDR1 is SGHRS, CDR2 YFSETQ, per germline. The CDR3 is CASTDLGTPTYNEQFF.

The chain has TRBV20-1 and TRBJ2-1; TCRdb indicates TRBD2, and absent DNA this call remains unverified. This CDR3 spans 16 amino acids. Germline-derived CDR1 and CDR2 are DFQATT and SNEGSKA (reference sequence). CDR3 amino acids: CSARDISPSSYNERFF.

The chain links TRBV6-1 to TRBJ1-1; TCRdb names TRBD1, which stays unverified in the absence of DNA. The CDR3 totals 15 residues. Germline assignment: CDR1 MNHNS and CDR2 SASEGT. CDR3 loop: CASSERGSLNTEAFF.

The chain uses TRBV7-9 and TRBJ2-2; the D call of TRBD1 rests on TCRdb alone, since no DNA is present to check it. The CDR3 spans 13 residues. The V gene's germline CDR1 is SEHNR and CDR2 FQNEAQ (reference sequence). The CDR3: CASGAQNTGELFF.

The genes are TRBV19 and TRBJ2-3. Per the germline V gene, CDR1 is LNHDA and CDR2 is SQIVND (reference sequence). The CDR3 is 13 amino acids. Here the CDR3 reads CASHRGSSDTQYF.

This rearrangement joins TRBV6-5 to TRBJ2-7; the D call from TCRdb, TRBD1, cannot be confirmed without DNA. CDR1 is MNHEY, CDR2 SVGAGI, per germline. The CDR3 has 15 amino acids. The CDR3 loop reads CASSYQRTGGYEQYF.

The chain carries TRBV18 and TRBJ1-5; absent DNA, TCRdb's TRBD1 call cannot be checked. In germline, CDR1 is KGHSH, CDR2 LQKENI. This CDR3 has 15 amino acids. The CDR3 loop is CASSSDSVSNQPQHF.

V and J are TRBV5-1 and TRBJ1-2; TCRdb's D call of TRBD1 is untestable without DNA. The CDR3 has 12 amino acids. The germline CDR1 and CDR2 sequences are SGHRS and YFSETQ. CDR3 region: CASSTDRVGYTF. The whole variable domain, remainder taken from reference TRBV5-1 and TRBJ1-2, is KAGVTQTPRYLIKTRGQQVTLSCSPISGHRSVSWYQQTPGQGLQFLFEYFSETQRNKGNFPGRFSGRQFSNSRSEMNVSTLELGDSALYLCASSTDRVGYTFGSGTRLTVV.

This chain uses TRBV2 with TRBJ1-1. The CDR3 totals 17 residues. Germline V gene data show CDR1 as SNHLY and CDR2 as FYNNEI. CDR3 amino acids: CASSAFLSAGQNTEAFF.